This is a list of T cell receptor beta chains from one sample in a study of graft-versus-host responses after intestinal transplantation. Produced via immunoSEQ multiplex PCR; TCRdb's table is partial and in-frame only. The sample has around 25,000 clones; approximately 94% are singletons. The sequences come from PBMCs, collected 156 days after intestinal transplant. The receptors originated from a human patient who received an intestinal transplant, so some T cells may come from the graft donor. Both conserved end residues are part of each CDR3. A D gene is named only where the DNA matches it firmly.

cdr3_nt cdr3_aa v_call d_call j_call
TGTGCCAGCAGTTACGGCTGGGAGACCCAGTACTTC CASSYGWETQYF TRBV6-5 NA TRBJ2-5
TGTGCCAGCAGCCTGAGTACGAAGGGAACCCGGTACAATGAGCAGTTCTTC CASSLSTKGTRYNEQFF TRBV13 NA TRBJ2-1
TGCGCCAGCAGCTTGGGTTGGGGTACTGTTAATTCACCCCTCCACTTT CASSLGWGTVNSPLHF TRBV5-1 NA TRBJ1-6
TGTGCCAGCAAGTTGGGTGGGGCCGGGGAGCTGTTTTTT CASKLGGAGELFF TRBV2 NA TRBJ2-2
TGTGCCAGCAGCATAAATCCGGGACTAGCAGAGACCCGGTACTTC CASSINPGLAETRYF TRBV9 TRBD2 TRBJ2-5
TGTGCCAGCAGCCCTGACACGCGGGAGCACTATGGCTACACCTTC CASSPDTREHYGYTF TRBV11-3 NA TRBJ1-2
TGTGCCAGCAGCTTAGGAATGAACACTGAAGCTTTCTTT CASSLGMNTEAFF TRBV7-8 NA TRBJ1-1
TGTGCCAGTAGTATATTTTCCAGCGAGAATGAGCAGTTCTTC CASSIFSSENEQFF TRBV19 NA TRBJ2-1
TGTGCCAGCAGTTACTCGGGGTGGGGGGAGACCCAGTACTTC CASSYSGWGETQYF TRBV6-5 NA TRBJ2-5
TGTGCCAGCAGCTTATGGAGCGGGACGGGGGAGCTGTTTTTT CASSLWSGTGELFF TRBV13 TRBD2 TRBJ2-2
TGTGCCAGCAGTTACCAGCAACCAGTTAGCACAGATACGCAGTATTTT CASSYQQPVSTDTQYF TRBV6-6 NA TRBJ2-3
TGTGCCATCAGTGAGACCCTTGTAGGGGGCTATGGCTACACCTTC CAISETLVGGYGYTF TRBV10-3 NA TRBJ1-2
TGTGCCAGCAGCAAACAGGGGGACTACGAGCAGTACTTC CASSKQGDYEQYF TRBV7-3 TRBD1 TRBJ2-7
TGCAGCCTAATTGCAGATACGCAGTATTTT CSLIADTQYF TRBV29-1 NA TRBJ2-3
TGTGCCAGCAGCTGGAATAGCGGGGGGTTATACGAGCAGTACTTC CASSWNSGGLYEQYF TRBV5-6 TRBD2 TRBJ2-7